Listed below are T cell receptor beta chains from one sample, sequenced in a study of Graves' ophthalmopathy and Graves' hyperthyroidism. TCRdb ran MiXCR on the multiplex PCR reads and lists one entry per CDR3 protein. The sample contains over 650,000 distinct CDR3 sequences, under 50% of which appear only once. The specimen sequenced was peripheral blood. These receptor sequences come from an adult man with Graves' ophthalmopathy. CDR3s include the opening cysteine and the closing phenylalanine or tryptophan. Fields, in order: D gene, V gene, J gene, clone size, CDR3 protein, CDR3 DNA. The D gene is left open where the match is weak. Where a row states a size, it is once, few, many or the class of an expanded clone; other rows omit it.

.	TRBV7-9	TRBJ2-7	many	CASCTDFSYEQYF	TGTGCCAGCTGCACGGACTTCTCCTACGAGCAGTACTTC
.	TRBV7-9	TRBJ2-7	many	CASRPDGVPTYEQYF	TGTGCCAGCAGACCCGATGGGGTCCCTACCTACGAGCAGTACTTC
.	TRBV5-6	TRBJ2-5	many	CASSPGSRETQYF	TGTGCCAGCAGCCCGGGATCGAGAGAGACCCAGTACTTC
.	TRBV29-1	TRBJ1-6	.	CSPAAGRKVHF	TGCAGCCCCGCCGCTGGGAGGAAGGTCCACTTT
.	TRBV29-1	TRBJ1-1	.	CSVGVGGTEAFF	TGCAGCGTTGGGGTAGGGGGCACTGAAGCTTTCTTT
.	TRBV12-5	TRBJ2-5	.	CASGPPDRPQETQYF	TGTGCTAGTGGTCCCCCGGACAGACCCCAAGAGACCCAGTACTTC
.	TRBV7-2	TRBJ1-1	.	CASSPQENAEASF	TGTGCCAGCAGTCCACAGGAGAACGCTGAAGCTTCCTTT
.	TRBV19	TRBJ2-2	.	CASSITEGTEVTGELFF	TGTGCCAGTAGTATTACCGAGGGGACCGAGGTAACCGGGGAGCTGTTTTTT
.	TRBV7-2	TRBJ2-2	many	CASRRGEDGELFF	TGTGCCAGCCGGCGGGGTGAAGACGGGGAGCTGTTTTTT
TRBD1	TRBV29-1	TRBJ2-2	many	CSVASGQENTGELFF	TGCAGCGTGGCCTCGGGACAGGAGAACACCGGGGAGCTGTTTTTT
.	TRBV10-3	TRBJ2-7	.	CASTGVSYEQYF	TGTGCCAGCACCGGAGTCTCTTACGAGCAGTACTTC
TRBD2	TRBV20-1	TRBJ2-5	.	CSARDRTSGRALRETQYF	TGCAGTGCTAGAGATCGAACTAGCGGGAGGGCCTTAAGAGAGACCCAGTACTTC
TRBD1	TRBV24-1	TRBJ2-7	.	CATSDGTGDHEQYF	TGTGCCACCAGTGATGGGACAGGGGACCACGAGCAGTACTTC
.	TRBV19	TRBJ1-2	many	CASSIGGSAGLVYGYTF	TGTGCCAGTAGTATAGGAGGGTCGGCAGGCCTTGTGTATGGCTACACCTTC
.	TRBV15	TRBJ1-2	many	CATSRVGNYGYTF	TGTGCCACCAGCAGAGTGGGTAACTATGGCTACACCTTC
TRBD1	TRBV5-1	TRBJ1-6	.	CASRTDRENSPLHF	TGTGCCAGCAGGACGGACAGGGAGAATTCACCCCTCCACTTT
TRBD2	TRBV20-1	TRBJ2-5	.	CSARGTGTSGRGTQYF	TGCAGTGCTAGGGGAACCGGGACTAGCGGGAGAGGAACCCAGTACTTC
TRBD1	TRBV2	TRBJ1-5	.	CASTWDRGGNQPQHF	TGTGCCAGCACTTGGGACAGGGGTGGCAATCAGCCCCAGCATTTT
.	TRBV19	TRBJ1-5	.	CASSSSGGTWPQHF	TGTGCCAGCAGTTCCTCCGGGGGGACTTGGCCCCAGCATTTT
TRBD1	TRBV5-1	TRBJ1-1	.	CASSFRGGRNTEAFF	TGCGCCAGCAGCTTTCGAGGGGGCCGGAACACTGAAGCTTTCTTT
.	TRBV12-3/TRBV12-4	TRBJ2-2	many	CASSPRDGNTGELFF	TGTGCCAGCAGTCCTCGGGACGGAAACACCGGGGAGCTGTTTTTT
.	TRBV7-9	TRBJ1-5	few	CASSQKWQASNQPQHF	TGCGCCAGCAGCCAGAAGTGGCAGGCTAGCAATCAGCCCCAGCATTTT
.	TRBV10-3	TRBJ2-6	once	CAISDWGANVLTF	TGTGCCATCAGTGATTGGGGGGCCAACGTCCTGACTTTC
.	TRBV19	TRBJ1-5	many	CASSIYGDSVPNQPQHF	TGTGCCAGTAGTATTTACGGGGATTCGGTTCCCAATCAGCCCCAGCATTTT
.	TRBV2	TRBJ1-5	.	CASSSLGSFSNQPQHF	TGTGCCAGCAGCTCGTTAGGGTCATTCAGCAATCAGCCCCAGCATTTT
TRBD1	TRBV20-1	TRBJ1-5	once	CSAHRGGNSNQPQHF	TGCAGTGCTCACAGGGGCGGTAATAGCAATCAGCCCCAGCATTTT
.	TRBV7-8	TRBJ1-6	many	CASSLLGFRDSPLHF	TGTGCCAGCAGCTTATTAGGGTTTCGAGATTCACCCCTCCACTTT
.	TRBV7-3	TRBJ2-6	many	CASSLVDDSGANVLTF	TGTGCCAGCAGCTTAGTCGACGACTCTGGGGCCAACGTCCTGACTTTC
.	TRBV10-3	TRBJ2-6	few	CAIRGPDSGANVLTF	TGTGCCATCAGGGGACCAGACTCTGGGGCCAACGTCCTGACTTTC
.	TRBV10-3	TRBJ2-7	.	CAISYAYRYEQYF	TGTGCCATCAGTTACGCGTACCGCTACGAGCAGTACTTC
.	TRBV7-2	TRBJ1-2	many	CASSFTREYGYTF	TGTGCCAGCAGCTTCACCAGGGAATATGGCTACACCTTC
.	TRBV29-1	TRBJ1-2	.	CSLDRQRPYGYTF	TGCAGCTTGGACAGACAGAGGCCCTATGGCTACACCTTC
.	TRBV7-9	TRBJ1-4	.	CASGGELFF	TGTGCCAGCGGGGGAGAACTGTTTTTT
.	TRBV29-1	TRBJ1-1	.	CSPPGPHVTEAFF	TGCAGCCCACCGGGACCGCATGTCACTGAAGCTTTCTTT
.	TRBV27	TRBJ1-4	.	CASSTLQGNEKLFF	TGTGCCAGCAGTACCCTCCAGGGGAATGAAAAACTGTTTTTT
TRBD1	TRBV5-1	TRBJ2-7	many	CASSLGGQGYEQYF	TGTGCCAGCAGTTTAGGGGGACAGGGCTACGAGCAGTACTTC
.	TRBV20-1	TRBJ1-1	many	CSAGTGNTEAFF	TGCAGCGCTGGGACGGGGAACACTGAAGCTTTCTTT
TRBD1	TRBV29-1	TRBJ2-7	once	CSSEGQGAYEQYF	TGCAGCAGTGAAGGACAGGGCGCCTACGAGCAGTACTTC
.	TRBV7-9	TRBJ2-3	once	CASGATTGSTDTQYF	TGTGCCAGCGGCGCCACCACGGGGAGCACAGATACGCAGTATTTT
.	TRBV19	TRBJ1-4	many	CASRLRDTSEKLFF	TGTGCCAGTAGACTCCGGGACACCTCCGAAAAACTGTTTTTT
.	TRBV29-1	TRBJ2-6	.	CSVGLGANVLTF	TGCAGCGTTGGATTAGGGGCCAACGTCCTGACTTTC
.	TRBV9	TRBJ2-7	once	CASSVVGTPSGEQYF	TGTGCCAGCAGCGTAGTGGGGACACCCTCCGGGGAGCAGTACTTC
TRBD1	TRBV11-2	TRBJ1-6	.	CASLGQGWGSPLHF	TGTGCCAGTCTGGGACAGGGATGGGGTTCACCCCTCCACTTT